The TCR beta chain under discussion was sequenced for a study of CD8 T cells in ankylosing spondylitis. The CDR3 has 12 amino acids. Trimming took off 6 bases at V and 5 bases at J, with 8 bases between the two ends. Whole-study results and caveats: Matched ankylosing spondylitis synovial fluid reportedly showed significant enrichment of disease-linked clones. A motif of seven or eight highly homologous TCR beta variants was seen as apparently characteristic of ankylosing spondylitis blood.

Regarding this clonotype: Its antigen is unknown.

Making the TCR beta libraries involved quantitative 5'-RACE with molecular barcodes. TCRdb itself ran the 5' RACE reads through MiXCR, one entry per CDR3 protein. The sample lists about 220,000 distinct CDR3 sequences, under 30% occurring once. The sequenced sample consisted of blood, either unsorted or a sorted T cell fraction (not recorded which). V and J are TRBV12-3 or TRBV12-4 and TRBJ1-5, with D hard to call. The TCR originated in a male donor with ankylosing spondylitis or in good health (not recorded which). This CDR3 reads CASSSNYQPQHF. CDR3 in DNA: TGTGCCAGCAGCTCTAATTATCAGCCCCAGCATTTT.